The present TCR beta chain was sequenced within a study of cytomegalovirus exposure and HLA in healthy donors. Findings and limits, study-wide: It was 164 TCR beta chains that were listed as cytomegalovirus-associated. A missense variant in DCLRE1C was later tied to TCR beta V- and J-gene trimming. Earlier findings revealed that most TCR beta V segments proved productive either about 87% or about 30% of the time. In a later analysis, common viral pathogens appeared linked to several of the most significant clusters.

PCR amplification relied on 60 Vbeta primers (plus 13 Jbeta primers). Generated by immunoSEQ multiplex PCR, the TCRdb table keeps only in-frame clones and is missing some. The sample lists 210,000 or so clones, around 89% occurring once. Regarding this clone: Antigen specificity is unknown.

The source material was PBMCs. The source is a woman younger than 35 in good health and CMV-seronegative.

Here the CDR3 DNA reads TGTGCCAGCAGCTTGTTCGCGAACGCTTTCTTT. Amino acid sequence: CASSLFANAFF. J is TRBJ1-1 and V is TRBV5-5, with no clear D. This CDR3 spans 11 amino acids. The V and J ends lost 1 base and 11 bases respectively, with 9 bases between them. Germline V gives CDR1 SGHKS, CDR2 YYEKEE (reference sequence).